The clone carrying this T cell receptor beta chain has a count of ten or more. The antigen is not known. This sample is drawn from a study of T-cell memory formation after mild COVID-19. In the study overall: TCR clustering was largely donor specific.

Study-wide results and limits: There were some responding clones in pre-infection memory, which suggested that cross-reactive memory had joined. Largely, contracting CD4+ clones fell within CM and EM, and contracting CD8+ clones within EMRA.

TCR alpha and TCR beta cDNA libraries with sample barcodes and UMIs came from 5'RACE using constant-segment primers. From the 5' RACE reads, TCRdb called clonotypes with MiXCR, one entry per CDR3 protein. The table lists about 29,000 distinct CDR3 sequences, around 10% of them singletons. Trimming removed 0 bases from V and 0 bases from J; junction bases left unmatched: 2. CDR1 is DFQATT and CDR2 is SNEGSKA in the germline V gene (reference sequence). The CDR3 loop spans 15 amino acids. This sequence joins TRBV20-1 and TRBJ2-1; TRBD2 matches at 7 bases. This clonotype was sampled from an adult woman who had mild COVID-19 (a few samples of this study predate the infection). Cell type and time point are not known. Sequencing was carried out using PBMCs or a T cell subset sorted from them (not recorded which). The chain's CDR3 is CSARDRLASYNEQFF. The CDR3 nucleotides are TGCAGTGCTAGAGATAGACTAGCCTCCTACAATGAGCAGTTCTTC.